Presented here are 9 T cell receptor beta chains from one specimen sequenced in a study of spatial heterogeneity in lung cancer. TCRdb reprocessed the 5' RACE reads via MiXCR and lists one record per CDR3 protein. Here the sample spans approximately 40,000 distinct CDR3 sequences, roughly 15% being singletons. Time point indicated: sample taken at primary tumor resection. The sample was PBMCs, taken at surgery. All receptors come from a male donor with early-stage non-small cell lung cancer.

The chain is built from TRBV29-1 and TRBJ2-1; the D gene is possibly TRBD1 (5 bases). CDR1 SQVTM and CDR2 ANQGSEA come from the germline V gene. The CDR3 spans 13 residues. V was pared by 3 bases and J by 5 bases, with 11 bases between. Here the CDR3 reads CSVDRRVDNEQFF. Here the CDR3 DNA reads TGCAGCGTTGACCGCAGGGTCGACAATGAGCAGTTCTTC.

The chain is built from TRBV27 and TRBJ2-3; D perhaps matches TRBD2 (6 bases). Germline CDR1 reads MNHEY; CDR2 reads SMNVEV (reference sequence). Deletions cut 4 bases from V and 4 bases from J, with 21 bases between. The CDR3 length is 17 residues. CDR3 region: CASSSPQLALGADTQYF. The CDR3 DNA follows: TGTGCCAGCAGTTCTCCACAACTAGCTCTTGGGGCAGATACGCAGTATTTT.

V and J are TRBV9 and TRBJ1-1, with D unresolved. V gave up 0 bases and J gave up 1 base, with 7 bases separating them. The length of the CDR3 is 14 residues. Germline CDR1 reads SGDLS; CDR2 reads YYNGEE. The CDR3 bases are TGTGCCAGCAGCGTAGGCGAGTGGAACACTGAAGCTTTCTTT. Its translation: CASSVGEWNTEAFF.

This sequence joins TRBV28 and TRBJ1-6; no clear D gene. CDR3 length: 12 amino acids. V was pared by 6 bases and J by 7 bases, with 7 bases between. The germline V gene encodes CDR1 MDHEN and CDR2 SYDVKM. The CDR3 reads CASSLQNSPLHF. The CDR3, as DNA: TGTGCCAGCAGCCTACAAAATTCACCCCTCCACTTT.

This clonotype was observed at least ten times. The chain has TRBV20-1 and TRBJ2-7; a possible D gene is TRBD1 (6 bases). Per the germline V gene, CDR1 is DFQATT and CDR2 is SNEGSKA (reference sequence). The CDR3 sequence is 15 residues long. V lost 6 bases and J 1 base, leaving 19 bases between the germline ends. The CDR3 region has the DNA TGCAGTGCCATAGAGGAGTCGGACAGTTCCTACGAGCAGTACTTC. Residues: CSAIEESDSSYEQYF.

This clonotype was picked up many times. V gene TRBV4-2 combines with J gene TRBJ1-5; D not resolved. This CDR3 is 15 amino acids long. The V end was cut by 0 bases, the J end by 1 base, with 7 bases between. Germline CDR1 and CDR2: LGHNA and YNFKEQ. CDR3: CASSQEEQSNQPQHF. The DNA of the CDR3 is TGTGCCAGCAGCCAAGAGGAGCAGAGCAATCAGCCCCAGCATTTT.

The chain combines TRBV24-1 with TRBJ2-2; 8 bases are shared with TRBD1. The CDR3 is made up of 14 amino acids. With 8 bases clipped from V and 8 bases from J, the junction kept 9 bases outside the gene matches. The germline gives CDR1 KGHDR, CDR2 SFDVKD. The chain's CDR3 is CATNAGGMPGELFF. CDR3 nucleotides: TGTGCCACCAACGCAGGGGGCATGCCAGGGGAGCTGTTTTTT.

This clonotype occurred a few times. The chain joins TRBV2 to TRBJ2-7; D gene ambiguous. Germline V lookup: CDR1 SNHLY, CDR2 FYNNEI. Trimming removed 6 bases at V and 3 bases at J, with 6 bases between. This CDR3 region has 11 residues. The CDR3 loop is CASSVHYEQYF. The CDR3 bases are TGTGCCAGCAGCGTTCACTACGAGCAGTACTTC. Full variable domain (remainder filled in from reference TRBV2 and TRBJ2-7): EPEVTQTPSHQVTQMGQEVILRCVPISNHLYFYWYRQILGQKVEFLVSFYNNEISEKSEIFDDQFSVERPDGSNFTLKIRSTKLEDSAMYFCASSVHYEQYFGPGTRLTVT.

The chain joins TRBV7-3 to TRBJ1-2, with a weak D call TRBD1 (6 bases). Trimming cost V 4 bases and J 7 bases, with 13 bases left between them. This CDR3 spans 13 amino acids. Germline CDR1 is SGHTA and CDR2 is FQGTGA. CDR3 nucleotide sequence: TGTGCCAGCAGCTCTGCGGGGGCTGGTGGCTACACCTTC. It encodes CASSSAGAGGYTF.